The T cell receptor (beta chain) described here comes from a study of cytomegalovirus exposure and HLA in healthy donors. Overall study: It was reported in a later analysis that the 120 or so validation repertoires used the same platform as the 650 to 800 first-cohort repertoires.

Data came from immunoSEQ multiplex PCR; TCRdb stores just in-frame clones and leaves some out. Counted here are 160,000 or so clones, 80% to 90% occurring once; the ten biggest clones make up 1.4%. Losses at the gene ends were 1 base for V and 6 bases for J; bases not matched to a gene: 0. This CDR3 has 13 amino acids. Germline V gene sequence: CDR1 MNHNS, CDR2 SASEGT. Only one count was recorded for this clone. The target antigen is unknown. Points from the study as a whole: Among TCR beta chains, those listed as cytomegalovirus-associated numbered under 200. The tendency of first-cohort TCR clusters to co-occur in the 110 or so validation repertoires emerged from a later analysis. The CMV antigen specificity of a few CMV-associated chains was confirmed through in vitro analysis.

Sequencing was done on a sample of PBMCs. The origin of this receptor is a woman aged 25 to 39 in good health and CMV-seronegative. The rearrangement links TRBV6-1 to TRBJ1-1, with 9 positions matching TRBD1. CDR3 sequence: CASSEGQGAEAFF. The CDR3 DNA sequence: TGTGCCAGCAGTGAAGGACAGGGGGCTGAAGCTTTCTTT.